What follows are 31 T cell receptor beta chains derived from one specimen sequenced in a study of blood T cell repertoires in COVID-19. Profiled with immunoSEQ multiplex PCR; TCRdb holds only in-frame clones, not every one. The table records roughly 280,000 clones, 75% to 95% of them present only once. The specimen was PBMCs or T cells enriched from blood (not recorded which). These receptors all stem from a man in his forties or fifties who had been exposed to COVID-19.

The rearrangement links TRBV2 to TRBJ1-6; D call uncertain. The CDR3 length is 13 residues. Trimming pared 1 base from V and 10 bases from J, leaving 8 bases between. Germline CDR1 is SNHLY and CDR2 is FYNNEI. CDR3 loop: CASSEGARSPLHF. The DNA for the CDR3 is TGTGCCAGCAGTGAAGGGGCGAGATCACCCCTCCACTTT.

Concerning this clone itself: In the same sample, other DNA sequences code for this CDR3. This chain joins TRBV5-1 and TRBJ1-4; 8 bases line up with TRBD1. The germline CDR1 and CDR2 sequences are SGHRS and YFSETQ. CDR3 length equals 14 residues. V shed 0 bases, J shed 8 bases, and the junction held 3 bases outside the gene matches. The CDR3 DNA sequence: TGCGCCAGCAGCTTGGGACAGGGGCCCGAAAAACTGTTTTTT. This encodes CASSLGQGPEKLFF.

The J gene is TRBJ1-1, the V gene TRBV12-3 or TRBV12-4, with 8 bases matching TRBD1. Trimming cost V 6 bases and J 4 bases; bases outside gene matches: 4. The CDR3 has 13 residues. The CDR3 here is CASRPQGATEAFF. CDR3 bases: TGTGCCAGCAGACCCCAGGGGGCCACTGAAGCTTTCTTT.

The gene calls are TRBV29-1 and TRBJ1-2, with 7 bases that match TRBD1. The length of the CDR3 is 12 residues. Germline values: CDR1 SQVTM, CDR2 ANQGSEA. The junction had 6 bases not matched to a gene; V was cut back by 7 bases and J by 4 bases. CDR3 bases: TGCAGCGGGGTCAGGGGGATCTATGGCTACACCTTC. Translating gives CSGVRGIYGYTF.

V gene TRBV14 combines with J gene TRBJ2-3; a possible D gene is TRBD2 (5 bases). This CDR3 spans 13 amino acids. In germline, CDR1 is SGHDN, CDR2 FVKESK. Trimming pared 0 bases from V and 4 bases from J, leaving 5 bases between. CDR3 sequence (DNA): TGTGCCAGCAGCCAAGAGGGAGCAGATACGCAGTATTTT. Translation gives CASSQEGADTQYF.

This sequence joins TRBV7-6 and TRBJ1-1; TRBD1 matches 9 bases. CDR1 SGHVS and CDR2 FNYEAQ come from the germline V gene. V dropped 5 bases and J dropped 4; count of bases not matched to a gene: 8. This CDR3 region has 15 residues. CDR3 loop: CASSGHRGLITEAFF. The DNA for the CDR3 is TGTGCCAGCAGCGGGCACAGGGGGCTTATCACTGAAGCTTTCTTT.

The count of this clone is one. The chain combines TRBV27 with TRBJ2-1; possible D gene TRBD2, 5 bases. V was cut by 8 bases and J by 3 bases, with 14 bases left in between. The length of the CDR3 is 14 residues. Germline V gives CDR1 MNHEY, CDR2 SMNVEV (reference sequence). Written as DNA, the CDR3 is TGTGCCAGCGCCCACGGGATTAACTACAATGAGCAGTTCTTC. Residues: CASAHGINYNEQFF.

The CDR3: CATRQGSGNTIYF. CDR3 nucleotides: TGTGCCACCCGACAGGGGTCCGGAAACACCATATATTTT. The rearrangement uses TRBV11-2 and TRBJ1-3; TRBD1 matches at 8 bases. Germline values: CDR1 SGHAT, CDR2 FQNNGV. Unmatched junction bases numbered 6, after V lost 10 bases and J lost 4 bases. This CDR3 region has 13 residues.

This chain joins TRBV4-2 and TRBJ2-7; a weak D match, TRBD1 (6 bases). Germline V CDR1 and CDR2: LGHNA, YNFKEQ. V was pared by 0 bases and J by 4 bases, with 13 bases between. CDR3 length: 15 amino acids. CDR3 nucleotide sequence: TGTGCCAGCAGCCAAGAGGGAGAGAGGGGGTACGAGCAGTACTTC. It is translated as CASSQEGERGYEQYF.

V usage is TRBV5-1 and J usage is TRBJ2-5, with D maybe TRBD1 (5 bases). The CDR3 has 13 amino acids. CDR1 and CDR2 from the germline V gene are SGHRS and YFSETQ. V lost 1 base and J lost 4, with 8 bases in between. CDR3 residues: CASSLQGTETQYF. CDR3 in DNA: TGCGCCAGCAGCTTGCAGGGCACAGAGACCCAGTACTTC.

The chain recombines TRBV28 with TRBJ2-1, with D hard to call. Germline lookup yields CDR1 MDHEN and CDR2 SYDVKM. Trimming shortened V by 2 bases and J by 8 bases, and 10 bases separated the two germline ends. This CDR3 has 13 amino acids. The CDR3 DNA reads as TGTGCCAGCAGTTTAACCTATCCCCATGAGCAGTTCTTC. It is translated as CASSLTYPHEQFF.

This clone was recorded only once. This sequence joins TRBV27 and TRBJ1-1; 7 nucleotides match TRBD1. The trim removed 5 bases at V and 5 bases at J, leaving 11 bases unmatched. Germline V gene data show CDR1 as MNHEY and CDR2 as SMNVEV (reference sequence). The CDR3 consists of 15 residues. CDR3 in amino acids: CASSLHRGILTEAFF. The CDR3 nucleotides read TGTGCCAGCAGTCTACACAGGGGAATTTTAACTGAAGCTTTCTTT.

This chain connects TRBV7-9 to TRBJ1-2, with 7 bases aligning to TRBD1. The CDR3 sequence is 17 residues long. Per germline, CDR1 SEHNR and CDR2 FQNEAQ (reference sequence). V shed 1 base, J shed 4 bases, and the junction held 12 bases outside the gene matches. CDR3 region: CASSLGQGDFTAYGYTF. The DNA for the CDR3 is TGTGCCAGCAGCTTAGGGCAGGGGGATTTTACGGCCTATGGCTACACCTTC.

V and J are TRBV18 and TRBJ1-4; D not resolved. Germline CDR1 reads KGHSH; CDR2 reads LQKENI. This CDR3 contains 17 residues. The V end was cut by 4 bases, the J end by 7 bases, with 22 bases between. The CDR3 sequence is CASSLSPSGVEGEKLFF. CDR3 nucleotide sequence: TGTGCCAGCTCACTCTCCCCCAGTGGGGTTGAGGGTGAAAAACTGTTTTTT.

The V and J genes are TRBV3-1 (or the pseudogene TRBV3-2) and TRBJ2-7; the match to TRBD1 covers 8 bases. J gave up 3 bases and V 5 bases, and 6 bases lay outside the gene matches. The CDR3 spans 14 residues. CDR1 is LGHDT, CDR2 YNNKEL, per germline (reference sequence). The CDR3 DNA is TGTGCCAGCAGCTCCGGGACAGGAATCTACGAGCAGTACTTC. Residues: CASSSGTGIYEQYF.

The chain combines TRBV4-1 with TRBJ2-7; 8 nucleotides agree with TRBD2. The CDR3 length is 18 residues. Germline V gene data show CDR1 as MGHRA and CDR2 as YSYEKL. Germline trimming cut 4 bases from V and 3 bases from J; bases unmatched to any gene: 17. CDR3 coding DNA: TGCGCCAGCAGCCGCCGGGGGTCTACAGCGGGAGTTAGCTACGAGCAGTACTTC. This sequence encodes CASSRRGSTAGVSYEQYF.

V is TRBV19 and J is TRBJ2-2, with D possibly matching TRBD1 (5 bases). Germline V gives CDR1 LNHDA, CDR2 SQIVND (reference sequence). This CDR3 is 16 amino acids long. The V and J ends lost 3 bases and 4 bases respectively, with 15 bases between them. This CDR3 reads CASSISGFVGTGELFF. Here the CDR3 DNA reads TGTGCCAGTAGTATCTCAGGGTTTGTCGGCACCGGGGAGCTGTTTTTT.

The chain links TRBV5-1 to TRBJ1-2, with 7 positions matching TRBD1. The J segment lost 0 bases and the V segment lost 4 bases, leaving 6 bases of the junction unmatched. CDR1 SGHRS and CDR2 YFSETQ come from the germline V gene. This CDR3 is 15 amino acids long. This CDR3 reads CASSPGTETNYGYTF. DNA of the CDR3: TGCGCCAGCAGCCCTGGGACAGAAACTAACTATGGCTACACCTTC.

The J gene is TRBJ2-3, the V gene TRBV24-1, with TRBD1 matching 7 bases. This CDR3 comprises 16 residues. The germline gives CDR1 KGHDR, CDR2 SFDVKD. With 3 bases clipped from V and 0 bases from J, the junction kept 5 bases outside the gene matches. The CDR3 nucleotides are TGTGCCACCAGTGATCCACGACAGGGTAGCACAGATACGCAGTATTTT. It specifies CATSDPRQGSTDTQYF.

This clone occurred a few times. J is TRBJ2-2 and V is TRBV18; D is ambiguous. Trimming left V 1 base short and J 7 bases short, with 10 bases between. The CDR3 loop spans 14 amino acids. Germline CDR1 is KGHSH and CDR2 is LQKENI. The CDR3: CASSPQSTSGELFF. CDR3 nucleotides: TGTGCCAGCTCACCACAGTCCACGAGCGGGGAGCTGTTTTTT.

Turning to this clone: Other nucleotide sequences in the sample specify the same CDR3. The J gene is TRBJ2-3, the V gene TRBV12-3 or TRBV12-4, with unresolved D. The CDR3 is 13 amino acids. V lost 6 bases and J 2 bases, leaving 9 bases between the germline ends. The CDR3: CASRYRATDTQYF. The CDR3 nucleotides are TGTGCCAGCAGGTACCGAGCCACAGATACGCAGTATTTT.

This chain joins TRBV19 and TRBJ2-7, with TRBD1 identical over 7 bases. CDR1 and CDR2 (germline): LNHDA, SQIVND (reference sequence). The CDR3 runs 13 residues. The V and J ends lost 3 bases and 2 bases, in that order; junction bases with no gene match: 1. The CDR3 coding sequence is TGTGCCAGTAGTATGGACAGGCCCTACGAGCAGTACTTC. Its protein product is CASSMDRPYEQYF. Full variable domain (rest looked up from reference TRBV19 and TRBJ2-7): DGGITQSPKYLFRKEGQNVTLSCEQNLNHDAMYWYRQDPGQGLRLIYYSQIVNDFQKGDIAEGYSVSREKKESFPLTVTSAQKNPTAFYLCASSMDRPYEQYFGPGTRLTVT.

This clone was recorded only once. This chain connects TRBV4-2 to TRBJ2-3; TRBD1 matches 9 bases. Germline lookup yields CDR1 LGHNA and CDR2 YNFKEQ. J gave up 8 bases and V 6 bases, and 3 bases lay outside the gene matches. This CDR3 has 12 amino acids. For the CDR3, the DNA is TGTGCCAGCAGACAGGGGGCCGGTACGCAGTATTTT. This codes for CASRQGAGTQYF.

The V call is TRBV11-3, the J call TRBJ2-3; 12 positions match TRBD2. The V gene's germline CDR1 is SGHNT and CDR2 YENEEA. V was pared by 2 bases and J by 4 bases, with 10 bases of the junction left unmatched. The CDR3 spans 18 residues. The CDR3 reads CASSLLLGLAGTADTQYF. In DNA, the CDR3 is TGTGCCAGCAGCTTATTGCTCGGACTAGCGGGAACGGCAGATACGCAGTATTTT.

J is TRBJ1-4 and V is TRBV21-1; TRBD1 is the table's D call, not checked against the DNA. TRBV21-1 constitutes a pseudogene. The CDR3 runs 15 residues. In nucleotides, the CDR3 is TGTGCCAGCAGCGCCCGGACAGCAACTAATGAAAAACTGTTTTTT. It specifies CASSARTATNEKLFF.

The rearrangement uses TRBV29-1 and TRBJ1-2, with D perhaps matching TRBD1 (6 bases). This CDR3 region has 14 residues. Germline CDR1 reads SQVTM; CDR2 reads ANQGSEA. Trimming left V 3 bases short and J 4 bases short, with 15 bases between. The CDR3 region has the DNA TGCAGCGTTGACTCGGACAGTTCCCTCTATGGCTACACCTTC. Translated, it gives CSVDSDSSLYGYTF.

This chain uses TRBV9 with TRBJ1-2; TRBD1 agrees at 7 bases. V dropped 0 bases and J dropped 0; count of bases not matched to a gene: 5. CDR1 SGDLS and CDR2 YYNGEE come from the germline V gene. There are 16 residues in the CDR3. The CDR3 sequence is CASSVARGRANYGYTF. Here the CDR3 DNA reads TGTGCCAGCAGCGTAGCCAGGGGGAGAGCTAACTATGGCTACACCTTC.

This clone was recorded only once. V usage is TRBV7-9 and J usage is TRBJ1-4; D not certain. The CDR3 has 16 residues. The germline CDR1 and CDR2 sequences are SEHNR and FQNEAQ (reference sequence). The V gene lost 5 bases and the J gene lost 1 base, with 14 bases spanning the gap. The CDR3 spells CASSQSNPGTNEKLFF. CDR3 nucleotide sequence: TGTGCCAGCAGCCAATCGAATCCGGGAACTAATGAAAAACTGTTTTTT. Combining the CDR3 with reference TRBV7-9 and TRBJ1-4 gives the whole variable domain DTGVSQNPRHKITKRGQNVTFRCDPISEHNRLYWYRQTLGQGPEFLTYFQNEAQLEKSRLLSDRFSAERPKGSFSTLEIQRTEQGDSAMYLCASSQSNPGTNEKLFFGSGTQLSVL.

The chain couples TRBV28 to TRBJ1-1, with 12 positions matching TRBD1. Germline trimming cut 5 bases from V and 6 bases from J; bases unmatched to any gene: 7. The CDR3 extends over 15 amino acids. Germline-derived CDR1 and CDR2 are MDHEN and SYDVKM. The CDR3 DNA follows: TGTGCCAGCAGTGGGGGGACAGGGGGCGCCGCTGAAGCTTTCTTT. The encoded protein is CASSGGTGGAAEAFF.

This clone was seen only once. The chain joins TRBV5-1 to TRBJ2-1, with D tentatively TRBD1 (5 bases). There are 15 residues in the CDR3. Trimming cost V 2 bases and J 3 bases, with 12 bases left between them. Germline V gives CDR1 SGHRS, CDR2 YFSETQ. CDR3 sequence: CASSLGETLYNEQFF. The CDR3 DNA reads TGCGCCAGCAGCTTAGGGGAAACCCTCTACAATGAGCAGTTCTTC.

With regard to this clone: The identical CDR3 is also encoded by other nucleotide sequences in the sample. The genes are TRBV9 and TRBJ2-3; TRBD2 aligns across 11 bases. J was trimmed by 1 base and V by 4 bases; bases with no gene match: 2. The CDR3 loop spans 15 amino acids. Looked up from germline, CDR1 is SGDLS and CDR2 is YYNGEE. The chain's CDR3 is CASSLGLAGTDTQYF. The CDR3 coding sequence is TGTGCCAGCAGCTTGGGACTAGCGGGCACAGATACGCAGTATTTT. Combining the CDR3 with reference TRBV9 and TRBJ2-3 gives the whole variable domain DSGVTQTPKHLITATGQRVTLRCSPRSGDLSVYWYQQSLDQGLQFLIQYYNGEERAKGNILERFSAQQFPDLHSELNLSSLELGDSALYFCASSLGLAGTDTQYFGPGTRLTVL.